The 23 T cell receptor beta chains reported below all come from one sample, sequenced in a study of blood T cell repertoires in COVID-19. The protocol was immunoSEQ multiplex PCR, while the TCRdb copy is restricted to in-frame clones and leaves out a portion. The table has approximately 470,000 clones, about 85% seen once. The sequenced sample consisted of PBMCs or T cells enriched from blood (not recorded which). The receptor set was obtained from a young woman who had recovered from COVID-19.

J is TRBJ1-2 and V is TRBV5-1; no reliable D call. From germline, CDR1 is SGHRS and CDR2 YFSETQ. V lost 2 bases, J lost 6 bases, and 17 bases lay in between. This CDR3 region has 15 residues. As DNA, the CDR3 is TGCGCCAGCAGCTTAACTAACGATGGAGGGAATGGCTACACCTTC. Its protein is CASSLTNDGGNGYTF.

The CDR3, as DNA: TGTGCCAGCACCCTGAATCGGGCAGGGTTGAACTATGGCTACACCTTC. Translation gives CASTLNRAGLNYGYTF. The rearrangement links TRBV2 to TRBJ1-2, with D possibly being TRBD1 (5 bases). In germline, CDR1 is SNHLY, CDR2 FYNNEI. CDR3 length equals 16 residues. Trimming stripped 7 bases from V and 2 bases from J, with 20 bases between.

The chain links TRBV28 to TRBJ1-1, with TRBD1 matching over 7 bases. The CDR3 length is 14 residues. The trim removed 5 bases at V and 4 bases at J, leaving 7 bases unmatched. From germline, CDR1 is MDHEN and CDR2 SYDVKM. DNA of the CDR3: TGTGCCAGCAGTCGACAAAACAGGGGCACTGAAGCTTTCTTT. It yields the protein CASSRQNRGTEAFF.

The chain couples TRBV11-2 to TRBJ2-7; D not resolved. With 2 bases removed from V and 4 bases from J, the gap between germline ends came to 15 bases. The CDR3 is 15 residues long. The germline V gene has CDR1 SGHAT and CDR2 FQNNGV. The CDR3 DNA follows: TGTGCCAGCAGCTTAAGTACAGTGAGTACTTACGAGCAGTACTTC. Translation gives CASSLSTVSTYEQYF.

This CDR3 reads CASSLVGDRPSYEQYF. CDR3 in DNA: TGTGCCAGCAGCTTAGTGGGGGACAGGCCCTCCTACGAGCAGTACTTC. The chain joins TRBV7-2 to TRBJ2-7; the match to TRBD1 covers 8 bases. Germline loops: CDR1 SGHTA, CDR2 FQGNSA. V gave up 1 base and J gave up 0 bases; unmatched junction bases: 5. The CDR3 spans 16 residues.

This clone appeared a single time. V usage is TRBV6-1 and J usage is TRBJ1-2, with TRBD1 as a possible D gene (5 bases). The CDR3 has 13 residues. Germline CDR1 and CDR2: MNHNS and SASEGT. Deletions cut 6 bases from V and 2 bases from J, with 10 bases between. As DNA, the CDR3 is TGTGCCAGCAGCCAGGGTGCCAACTATGGCTACACCTTC. Translation gives CASSQGANYGYTF.

This chain uses TRBV12-5 with TRBJ1-1, with 7 bases matching TRBD1. CDR1 and CDR2 (germline): LGHNT, FRNRAP. The CDR3 spans 14 residues. J gave up 4 bases and V 7 bases, and 9 bases lay outside the gene matches. The CDR3 nucleotides are TGTGCTAGTGCCCGAGGGGGCGCAGGCACTGAAGCTTTCTTT. Amino acids: CASARGGAGTEAFF.

The J gene is TRBJ1-5, the V gene TRBV6-5; D uncertain. Trimming left V 6 bases short and J 4 bases short, with 7 bases between. Per germline, CDR1 MNHEY and CDR2 SVGAGI. CDR3 size: 12 residues. The CDR3 spells CASRQLNQPQHF. The CDR3, as DNA: TGTGCCAGCAGACAGCTAAATCAGCCCCAGCATTTT.

The chain employs TRBV6-5 and TRBJ1-2; D may be TRBD1 (6 bases). CDR1 is MNHEY and CDR2 is SVGAGI in the germline V gene. The CDR3 spans 13 residues. Deletions cut 7 bases from V and 6 bases from J, with 15 bases between. For the CDR3, the DNA is TGTGCCAGCAACCCCGGGGGGCGCGATGGCTACACCTTC. It codes for CASNPGGRDGYTF.

The CDR3 sequence: CASSLGTVTNSPLHF. CDR3 nucleotides: TGTGCCAGCAGCTTGGGGACAGTTACTAATTCACCCCTCCACTTT. The chain joins TRBV5-4 to TRBJ1-6; D is perhaps TRBD1 (6 bases). Germline CDR1 is SGHNT and CDR2 is YYREEE (reference sequence). V lost 0 bases and J lost 6, with 10 bases in between. There are 15 residues in the CDR3. The entire variable domain, with the rest obtained from reference TRBV5-4 and TRBJ1-6, is as follows: ETGVTQSPTHLIKTRGQQVTLRCSSQSGHNTVSWYQQALGQGPQFIFQYYREEENGRGNFPPRFSGLQFPNYSSELNVNALELDDSALYLCASSLGTVTNSPLHFGNGTRLTVT.

This chain connects TRBV25-1 to TRBJ1-1; no firm D call. The V gene's germline CDR1 is MGHDK and CDR2 SYGVNS. Trimming cost V 1 base and J 3 bases, with 6 bases left between them. The CDR3 is made up of 13 amino acids. The CDR3 here is CASSEFSYTEAFF. The CDR3 coding sequence is TGTGCCAGCAGTGAATTTTCTTACACTGAAGCTTTCTTT.

The genes are TRBV3-1 (or the pseudogene TRBV3-2) and TRBJ2-7; D might be TRBD2 (6 bases). This CDR3 has 14 amino acids. Between the trimmed V and J ends, which lost 1 base and 3 bases, there was a span of 10 bases. CDR1 and CDR2 (germline): LGHDT, YNNKEL (reference sequence). CDR3 DNA: TGTGCCAGCAGCCAAGGGGACTTCCTCTACGAGCAGTACTTC. It encodes CASSQGDFLYEQYF.

This chain uses TRBV5-1 with TRBJ2-1, with 8 bases matching TRBD2. Per the germline V gene, CDR1 is SGHRS and CDR2 is YFSETQ. The CDR3 is 15 amino acids. V dropped 4 bases and J dropped 10; count of bases not matched to a gene: 13. CDR3 sequence: CASSPVTGGPVEQFF. As DNA, the CDR3 is TGCGCCAGCAGCCCTGTCACGGGGGGGCCGGTGGAGCAGTTCTTC.

This chain uses TRBV5-1 with TRBJ2-2; D possibly corresponds to TRBD1 (6 bases). Germline values: CDR1 SGHRS, CDR2 YFSETQ. This CDR3 spans 14 amino acids. V lost 2 bases to trimming and J lost 7 bases, with 12 bases between them. CDR3 bases: TGCGCCAGCAGCTTACAGGGAATAGACGGGGAGCTGTTTTTT. Translation gives CASSLQGIDGELFF.

The CDR3 sequence is CASSYERGTEAFF. In DNA, the CDR3 is TGTGCCAGCAGCTATGAGAGAGGGACTGAAGCTTTCTTT. The chain combines TRBV11-2 with TRBJ1-1; no clear D. V lost 4 bases to trimming and J lost 5 bases, with 11 bases between them. Germline V gene lookup returns CDR1 SGHAT and CDR2 FQNNGV. The CDR3 is made up of 13 amino acids.

This clone appeared a single time. The genes are TRBV28 and TRBJ2-5; D is unclear. The length of the CDR3 is 19 residues. CDR1 MDHEN and CDR2 SYDVKM come from the germline V gene. Trimming left V 3 bases short and J 0 bases short, with 23 bases between. The CDR3 sequence is CASSFPIDPGTMNQETQYF. The CDR3 DNA follows: TGTGCCAGCAGTTTTCCCATAGACCCAGGTACAATGAACCAAGAGACCCAGTACTTC. Looking up the rest from reference TRBV28 and TRBJ2-5 gives the full variable domain: DVKVTQSSRYLVKRTGEKVFLECVQDMDHENMFWYRQDPGLGLRLIYFSYDVKMKEKGDIPEGYSVSREKKERFSLILESASTNQTSMYLCASSFPIDPGTMNQETQYFGPGTRLLVL.

The chain joins TRBV2 to TRBJ2-5; tentative D call: TRBD2 (5 bases). Germline V gene lookup returns CDR1 SNHLY and CDR2 FYNNEI. V lost 7 bases, J lost 5 bases, and 17 bases lay in between. The CDR3 covers 14 residues. CDR3 DNA: TGTGCCAGCAAACGTCGGGCGAGGGAGGAGACCCAGTACTTC. Translated, it gives CASKRRAREETQYF.

V gene TRBV7-2 combines with J gene TRBJ2-1; 9 nucleotides line up with TRBD2. V gave up 5 bases and J gave up 4 bases; unmatched junction bases: 9. The germline CDR1 and CDR2 sequences are SGHTA and FQGNSA. The CDR3 runs to 16 residues. CDR3 DNA: TGTGCCAGCAGCCAATTCCCGGGACTAGCTTACAATGAGCAGTTCTTC. It encodes CASSQFPGLAYNEQFF. Full variable domain (missing parts from reference TRBV7-2 and TRBJ2-1): GAGVSQSPSNKVTEKGKDVELRCDPISGHTALYWYRQSLGQGLEFLIYFQGNSAPDKSGLPSDRFSAERTGGSVSTLTIQRTQQEDSAVYLCASSQFPGLAYNEQFFGPGTRLTVL.

This clone appeared once. CDR3 in amino acids: CASSLGTSAFNEQFF. The CDR3 nucleotides are TGCGCCAGCAGCTTAGGGACTAGCGCATTCAATGAGCAGTTCTTC. This chain uses TRBV5-1 with TRBJ2-1; TRBD2 matches at 10 bases. Looked up from germline, CDR1 is SGHRS and CDR2 is YFSETQ. CDR3 length: 15 amino acids. The V gene end was trimmed by 2 bases and the J gene end by 6 bases; junction bases not matched to a gene: 5.

The gene calls are TRBV21-1 and TRBJ1-2; the table's D call of TRBD1 was not tested on the DNA. TRBV21-1 is noted as a pseudogene. The CDR3 sequence is 12 residues long. CDR3 region: CASSITTGGYTF. The CDR3 DNA reads as TGTGCCAGCAGCATAACCACAGGCGGCTACACCTTC.

The chain carries TRBV6-5 and TRBJ1-6, with 7 bases aligning to TRBD1. Germline V gene data show CDR1 as MNHEY and CDR2 as SVGAGI. V lost 0 bases to trimming and J lost 6 bases; unmatched junction nucleotides: 2. The length of the CDR3 is 15 residues. The CDR3: CASSYSRDSNSPLHF. DNA of the CDR3: TGTGCCAGCAGTTACTCGAGGGACAGTAATTCACCCCTCCACTTT.

The chain's CDR3 is CASRHYFRDRGRNSPLHF. Here the CDR3 DNA reads TGTGCCAGTAGGCATTATTTTCGGGACAGGGGGCGTAATTCACCCCTCCACTTT. The rearrangement uses TRBV19 and TRBJ1-6, with 12 positions matching TRBD1. The CDR3 runs to 18 residues. Per the germline V gene, CDR1 is LNHDA and CDR2 is SQIVND (reference sequence). J gave up 6 bases and V 6 bases, and 12 bases lay outside the gene matches.

CDR3: CASSLGTGSYTF. The CDR3 region has the DNA TGTGCCAGCAGCTTGGGTACAGGGTCCTACACCTTC. The chain recombines TRBV5-6 with TRBJ1-2, with a weak D call TRBD1 (6 bases). The CDR3 is 12 amino acids. V was trimmed by 0 bases and J by 10 bases, leaving 10 bases between them. The V gene's germline CDR1 is SGHDT and CDR2 YYEEEE.